This paragraph reports one TCR beta chain. Antigen: not known. The data were produced by immunoSEQ multiplex PCR, yet TCRdb's version contains in-frame clones alone and is incomplete. The data show under 150,000 clones, with around 88% seen just once and almost 6.5% held by the top ten. The data stem from a study of T cell responses to AZD1222 COVID-19 vaccine. General observations from the study: Nearly half of the spike-specific TCRs reportedly recognize variant regions that carry no mutations. Two doses of AZD1222 preceded a rise in Spike-specific TCR breadth and depth. Only five to seven AZD1222 recipients were seropositive at baseline.

Per the germline V gene, CDR1 is KGHSH and CDR2 is LQKENI. This CDR3 region has 16 residues. The V gene end was trimmed by 6 bases and the J gene end by 2 bases; junction bases not matched to a gene: 10. The chain employs TRBV18 and TRBJ2-3, with 8 bases fitting TRBD2. This material consisted of peripheral blood, taken 28 days after the second AZD1222 dose. The receptor was isolated from an adult who received the AZD1222 COVID-19 vaccine. CDR3 region: CASSSRKAGDTDTQYF. CDR3 bases: TGTGCCAGCTCCTCCCGTAAAGCGGGGGACACAGATACGCAGTATTTT.